This entry lists 17 T cell receptor beta chains sequenced from one sample in a study of human T cells and chemical hapten exposure. Time point of the sample: patch test 1, 2 weeks after DPC sensitization. Noted treatment: therapeutic diphenylcyclopropenone sensitization with weekly scalp DPC. Sequencing started from total RNA isolated from unfractionated whole blood. TCRdb independently ran MiXCR on the RACE reads; one entry per CDR3 protein. Of 40,000 to 65,000 distinct CDR3 sequences listed, roughly 9.6% are singletons. The material sequenced was whole blood, taken in connection with sensitization to the hapten diphenylcyclopropenone (DPC). These receptors were obtained from a woman aged 40 to 50 with alopecia areata. Some clones in this sample may be carry-over from other donors' samples.

The chain joins TRBV7-9 to TRBJ2-1; the D gene is possibly TRBD2 (5 bases). V lost 5 bases, J lost 9 bases, and 20 bases lay in between. Germline loops: CDR1 SEHNR, CDR2 FQNEAQ (reference sequence). The CDR3 is 15 residues long. As DNA, the CDR3 is TGTGCCAGCAGCCCAAAAGGACTCACCAGAAGTGAGCAGTTCTTC. It specifies CASSPKGLTRSEQFF. Together with reference TRBV7-9 and TRBJ2-1, the CDR3 gives the full variable domain: DTGVSQNPRHKITKRGQNVTFRCDPISEHNRLYWYRQTLGQGPEFLTYFQNEAQLEKSRLLSDRFSAERPKGSFSTLEIQRTEQGDSAMYLCASSPKGLTRSEQFFGPGTRLTVL.

This clonotype occurred once. This chain uses TRBV9 with TRBJ1-2; 8 bases are shared with TRBD1. Germline trimming cut 3 bases from V and 7 bases from J; bases unmatched to any gene: 11. Germline V gives CDR1 SGDLS, CDR2 YYNGEE. CDR3 size: 15 residues. This CDR3 is CASSGSGGRSGGYTF. Written as DNA, the CDR3 is TGTGCCAGCAGCGGTTCAGGGGGCAGGAGCGGTGGCTACACCTTC. Complete variable domain (other parts from reference TRBV9 and TRBJ1-2): DSGVTQTPKHLITATGQRVTLRCSPRSGDLSVYWYQQSLDQGLQFLIQYYNGEERAKGNILERFSAQQFPDLHSELNLSSLELGDSALYFCASSGSGGRSGGYTFGSGTRLTVV.

There are a few counts of this clonotype. J is TRBJ2-5 and V is TRBV7-2, with a weak D call TRBD2 (6 bases). Between the trimmed V and J ends, which lost 2 bases and 5 bases, there was a span of 12 bases. CDR1 SGHTA and CDR2 FQGNSA come from the germline V gene. This CDR3 region has 14 residues. The CDR3 here is CASSLYGSSETQYF. For the CDR3, the DNA is TGTGCCAGCAGCTTATACGGGAGCTCGGAGACCCAGTACTTC.

The V gene is TRBV5-1, the J gene TRBJ2-3, with D unclear. V was trimmed by 1 base and J by 3 bases, leaving 6 bases between them. There are 13 residues in the CDR3. CDR1 is SGHRS and CDR2 is YFSETQ in the germline V gene. DNA of the CDR3: TGCGCCAGCAGCTTGCACTTTACAGATACGCAGTATTTT. Protein sequence: CASSLHFTDTQYF.

This clonotype was seen at least ten times. The V call is TRBV7-9, the J call TRBJ2-1; the D is unclear. The CDR3 sequence is 15 residues long. Germline V CDR1 and CDR2: SEHNR, FQNEAQ (reference sequence). Trimming stripped 5 bases from V and 0 bases from J, with 11 bases between. In DNA, the CDR3 is TGTGCCAGCAGCCGGAGAGGAAACTCCTACAATGAGCAGTTCTTC. It is translated as CASSRRGNSYNEQFF.

The sample holds many counts of this clonotype. The V gene is TRBV18, the J gene TRBJ1-1, with D hard to call. The CDR3 consists of 15 residues. Per germline, CDR1 KGHSH and CDR2 LQKENI. The V end lost 2 bases, the J end lost 7 bases, and 17 bases lay between the germline ends. The DNA for the CDR3 is TGTGCCAGCTCACCAGGTCGTTTGCAGAGTTTTGAAGCTTTCTTT. This translates into CASSPGRLQSFEAFF.

This clonotype was counted only a few times. The chain joins TRBV7-8 to TRBJ1-5; possible D gene TRBD1, 6 bases. The V gene's germline CDR1 is SGHVS and CDR2 FQNEAQ. The CDR3 is 15 residues long. Trimming shortened V by 5 bases and J by 3 bases, and 14 bases separated the two germline ends. As DNA, the CDR3 is TGTGCCAGCAGCGAGGGGCAGGGGTCCAATCAGCCCCAGCATTTT. Protein product: CASSEGQGSNQPQHF. The entire variable domain, with the rest obtained from reference TRBV7-8 and TRBJ1-5, is as follows: GAGVSQSPRYKVAKRGQDVALRCDPISGHVSLFWYQQALGQGPEFLTYFQNEAQLDKSGLPSDRFFAERPEGSVSTLKIQRTQQEDSAVYLCASSEGQGSNQPQHFGDGTRLSIL.

This clonotype was observed at least ten times. CDR3 region: CARLAGTQYF. The CDR3 bases are TGTGCCAGGTTGGCGGGTACGCAGTATTTT. J is TRBJ2-3 and V is TRBV7-7, with D tentatively TRBD2 (5 bases). The V gene lost 9 bases and the J gene lost 8 bases, with 9 bases spanning the gap. Looked up from germline, CDR1 is SSHAT and CDR2 is FNYEAQ (reference sequence). The CDR3 length is 10 residues.

This CDR3 reads CSVARLAVNEQFF. CDR3 nucleotide sequence: TGCAGCGTTGCGAGACTAGCGGTCAATGAGCAGTTCTTC. The gene calls are TRBV29-1 and TRBJ2-1; the match to TRBD2 covers 9 bases. The junction had 4 bases not matched to a gene; V was cut back by 4 bases and J by 6 bases. Germline V lookup: CDR1 SQVTM, CDR2 ANQGSEA. CDR3 length: 13 residues.

The chain couples TRBV29-1 to TRBJ2-3; D unresolved. Per germline, CDR1 SQVTM and CDR2 ANQGSEA. V gave up 3 bases and J gave up 0 bases, with 4 bases separating them. The CDR3 consists of 12 residues. The CDR3: CSVDPSTDTQYF. In DNA, the CDR3 is TGCAGCGTTGATCCTAGCACAGATACGCAGTATTTT.

This clonotype turned up a few times. This chain connects TRBV27 to TRBJ2-5; 11 nucleotides align to TRBD1. Germline CDR1 and CDR2: MNHEY and SMNVEV (reference sequence). Trimming took 5 bases from V and 5 from J; bases not matched to a gene: 7. The CDR3 covers 15 residues. The chain's CDR3 is CASSRRDRGLETQYF. DNA of the CDR3: TGTGCCAGCAGTCGCCGGGACAGGGGGTTGGAGACCCAGTACTTC.

This clonotype was seen ten or more times. V usage is TRBV6-2 or TRBV6-3 and J usage is TRBJ1-5; possibly TRBD1 for D (6 bases). The CDR3 loop spans 13 amino acids. Germline V gene sequence: CDR1 MNHEY, CDR2 SVGEGT. V was clipped by 6 bases and J by 4 bases, with 10 bases between them. CDR3 nucleotides: TGTGCCAGCAGCGACAGGAGAAATCAGCCCCAGCATTTT. This encodes CASSDRRNQPQHF.

In its sample, this clonotype was seen a few times. V is TRBV6-5 and J is TRBJ2-1, with 8 nucleotides matching TRBD1. The junction had 9 bases not matched to a gene; V was cut back by 4 bases and J by 4 bases. The CDR3 runs to 16 residues. Looked up from germline, CDR1 is MNHEY and CDR2 is SVGAGI. Written as DNA, the CDR3 is TGTGCCAGCAGTTTCCTTCAGGGGGCAAGGTACAATGAGCAGTTCTTC. Its translation: CASSFLQGARYNEQFF.

The chain carries TRBV28 and TRBJ2-3; 9 nucleotides line up with TRBD2. The CDR3 has 16 amino acids. CDR1 and CDR2 from the germline V gene are MDHEN and SYDVKM. Germline trimming cut 6 bases from V and 4 bases from J; bases unmatched to any gene: 11. CDR3 region: CASSLAGLAQADTQYF. The CDR3 DNA reads TGTGCCAGCAGCTTAGCGGGACTAGCCCAGGCAGATACGCAGTATTTT.

This clonotype has a count of ten or more. The chain couples TRBV19 to TRBJ2-6; 8 bases align to TRBD1. V was clipped by 1 base and J by 0 bases; unmatched bases: 11. This CDR3 has 20 amino acids. Germline V gene lookup returns CDR1 LNHDA and CDR2 SQIVND (reference sequence). The CDR3 sequence is CASSIAPDRAGYSGANVLTF. The CDR3 DNA follows: TGTGCCAGTAGTATAGCCCCGGACAGGGCGGGATACTCTGGGGCCAACGTCCTGACTTTC.

This clonotype was found many times. This chain connects TRBV3-1 to TRBJ2-2; D possibly corresponds to TRBD1 (5 bases). Per germline, CDR1 LGHDT and CDR2 YNNKEL (reference sequence). The V end lost 3 bases, the J end lost 0 bases, and 14 bases lay between the germline ends. This CDR3 contains 17 residues. CDR3 protein: CASSQAYRLTNTGELFF. Here the CDR3 DNA reads TGTGCCAGCAGCCAGGCTTACAGGCTAACGAACACCGGGGAGCTGTTTTTT.

This clonotype was seen repeatedly, ten times or more. The chain couples TRBV2 to TRBJ1-6, with D possibly matching TRBD1 (6 bases). Trimming took 8 bases from V and 0 from J, leaving 23 bases between them. Germline CDR1 is SNHLY and CDR2 is FYNNEI. The CDR3 has 19 residues. In DNA form, the CDR3 reads TGTGCCAGCGCCGGGGCCAGGGGAAGGAGCAGCTCCTATAATTCACCCCTCCACTTT. As protein: CASAGARGRSSSYNSPLHF.